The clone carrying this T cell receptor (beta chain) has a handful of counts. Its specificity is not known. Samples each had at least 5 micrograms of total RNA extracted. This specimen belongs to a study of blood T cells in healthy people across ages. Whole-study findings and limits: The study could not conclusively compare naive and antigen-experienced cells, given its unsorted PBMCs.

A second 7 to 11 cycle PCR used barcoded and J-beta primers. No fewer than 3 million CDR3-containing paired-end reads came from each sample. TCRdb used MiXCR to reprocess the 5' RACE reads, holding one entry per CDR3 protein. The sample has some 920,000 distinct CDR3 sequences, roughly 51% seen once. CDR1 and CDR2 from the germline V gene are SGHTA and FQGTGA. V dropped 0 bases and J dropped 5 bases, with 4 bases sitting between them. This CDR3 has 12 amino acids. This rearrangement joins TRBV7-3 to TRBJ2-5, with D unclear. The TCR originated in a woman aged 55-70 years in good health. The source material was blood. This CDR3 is CASSLTIETQYF. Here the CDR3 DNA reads TGTGCCAGCAGCTTAACCATCGAGACCCAGTACTTC.